The clone carrying this TCR beta chain was recorded many times. Antigen unknown. The sample originates from a study of T cells after yellow fever vaccination. Template switching with 5'RACE generated the TCR cDNA and added a universal primer site and UMIs. MiXCR, applied by TCRdb to the 5' RACE reads, yields one record per CDR3 protein. This table holds more than 200,000 distinct CDR3 sequences, approximately 3.6% found once. V lost 4 bases and J 3 bases, leaving 10 bases between the germline ends. The CDR3 loop spans 13 amino acids. Germline V gives CDR1 SQVTM, CDR2 ANQGSEA. Study conclusions and caveats: The bulk population could contribute abundant contaminating clonotypes to FACS-sorted repertoires. Subsequent booster samples again held most clones from primary vaccination (less than 98% CD4, 85% to 90% CD8).

The sample here was PBMCs, taken 15 days after the yellow fever booster vaccination. The source of this sequence is a man aged 18 to 30 who received the YFV17D yellow fever vaccine. V usage is TRBV29-1 and J usage is TRBJ1-5, with D hard to call. The CDR3 reads CSVGWSDNQPQHF. The DNA of the CDR3 is TGCAGCGTTGGTTGGTCAGACAATCAGCCCCAGCATTTT.